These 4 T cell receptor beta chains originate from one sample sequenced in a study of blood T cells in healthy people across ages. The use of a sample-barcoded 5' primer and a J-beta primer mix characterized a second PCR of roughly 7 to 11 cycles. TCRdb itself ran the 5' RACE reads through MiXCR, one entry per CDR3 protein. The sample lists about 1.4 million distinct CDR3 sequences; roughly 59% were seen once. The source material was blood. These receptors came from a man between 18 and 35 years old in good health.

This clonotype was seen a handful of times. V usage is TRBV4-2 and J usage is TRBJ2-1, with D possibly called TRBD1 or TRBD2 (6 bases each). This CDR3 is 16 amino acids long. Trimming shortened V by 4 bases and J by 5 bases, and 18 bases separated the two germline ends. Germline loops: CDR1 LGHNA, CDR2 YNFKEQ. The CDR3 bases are TGTGCCAGCAGCCGAGTTGGGCGGGACACCCACAATGAGCAGTTCTTC. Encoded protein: CASSRVGRDTHNEQFF.

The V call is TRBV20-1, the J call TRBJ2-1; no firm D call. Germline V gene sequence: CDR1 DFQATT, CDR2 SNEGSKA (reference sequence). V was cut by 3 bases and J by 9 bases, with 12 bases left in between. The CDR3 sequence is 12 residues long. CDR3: CSASLRRREQFF. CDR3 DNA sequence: TGCAGTGCTAGTTTGAGGCGCCGTGAGCAGTTCTTC.

The CDR3 nucleotides read TGTGCCAGCAGTACCCTGGGGAGCGGAAAAAAGGGCACAGATACGCAGTATTTT. This gives the protein CASSTLGSGKKGTDTQYF. This chain links TRBV21-1 with TRBJ2-3; TRBD1 reflects the table's D call only, with no check against the DNA. TRBV21-1 is classified as a pseudogene. The CDR3 contains 18 residues.

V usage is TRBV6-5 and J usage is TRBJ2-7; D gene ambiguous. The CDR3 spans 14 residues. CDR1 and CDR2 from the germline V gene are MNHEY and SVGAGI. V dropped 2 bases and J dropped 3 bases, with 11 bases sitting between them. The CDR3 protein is CASSYANSIYEQYF. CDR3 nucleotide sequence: TGTGCCAGCAGTTACGCGAATTCGATCTACGAGCAGTACTTC.